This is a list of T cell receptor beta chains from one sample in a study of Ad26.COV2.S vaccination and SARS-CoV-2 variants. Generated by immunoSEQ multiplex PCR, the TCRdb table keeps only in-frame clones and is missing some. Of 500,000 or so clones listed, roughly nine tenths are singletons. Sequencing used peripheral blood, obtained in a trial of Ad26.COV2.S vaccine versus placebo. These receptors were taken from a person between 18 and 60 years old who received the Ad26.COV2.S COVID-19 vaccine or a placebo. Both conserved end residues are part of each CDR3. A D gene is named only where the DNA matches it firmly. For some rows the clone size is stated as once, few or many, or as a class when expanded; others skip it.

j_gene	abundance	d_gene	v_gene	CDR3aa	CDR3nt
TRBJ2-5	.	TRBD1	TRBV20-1	CSAIDRGSQYF	TGCAGTGCGATCGACAGGGGGTCCCAGTACTTC
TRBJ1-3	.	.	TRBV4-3	CASSLSVTPGNTIYF	TGCGCCAGCAGCCTATCCGTGACTCCGGGAAACACCATATATTTT
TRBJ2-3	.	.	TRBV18	CASSPKRGVGQSRDTQYF	TGTGCCAGCTCACCAAAGCGAGGAGTTGGACAGAGCCGAGATACGCAGTATTTT
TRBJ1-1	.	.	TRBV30	CAWSVIDSLNTEAFF	TGTGCCTGGAGTGTAATCGACAGCTTAAACACTGAAGCTTTCTTT
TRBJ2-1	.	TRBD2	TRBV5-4	CASSPGTRRQTYNEQFF	TGTGCCAGCAGCCCCGGGACTAGGAGACAAACCTACAATGAGCAGTTCTTC
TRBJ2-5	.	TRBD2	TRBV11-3	CASSLGLAGDETQYF	TGTGCCAGCAGCTTGGGACTAGCGGGAGACGAGACCCAGTACTTC
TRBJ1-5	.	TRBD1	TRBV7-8	CASSLLGTGSNQPQHF	TGTGCCAGCAGCTTATTGGGGACAGGAAGCAATCAGCCCCAGCATTTT
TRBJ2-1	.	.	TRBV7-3	CASSRSGGEQFF	TGTGCCAGCAGCCGTAGCGGAGGTGAGCAGTTCTTC
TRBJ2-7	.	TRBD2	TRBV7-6	CASSPLAAGSYEQYF	TGTGCCAGCAGCCCCCTAGCGGCAGGCTCCTACGAGCAGTACTTC
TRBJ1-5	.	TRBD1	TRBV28	CASRRTGRGQPQHF	TGTGCCAGCAGACGGACAGGGCGAGGTCAGCCCCAGCATTTT
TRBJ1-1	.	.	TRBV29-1	CSVEGMLGRMNTEAFF	TGCAGCGTTGAAGGTATGCTTGGGCGGATGAACACTGAAGCTTTCTTT
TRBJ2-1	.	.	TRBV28	CASSLRPDRRNNEQFF	TGTGCCAGCAGTTTACGCCCGGACAGACGAAACAATGAGCAGTTCTTC
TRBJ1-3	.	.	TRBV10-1	CASSGTVDSGNTIYF	TGCGCCAGCAGTGGGACGGTTGACTCTGGAAACACCATATATTTT
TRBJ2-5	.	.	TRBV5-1	CASSLAPQETQYF	TGCGCCAGCAGCTTGGCCCCCCAAGAGACCCAGTACTTC
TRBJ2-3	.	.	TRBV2	CASIREYTDTQYF	TGTGCCAGCATTAGGGAATACACAGATACGCAGTATTTT
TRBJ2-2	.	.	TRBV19	CASSISFGELFF	TGTGCCAGTAGTATATCCTTCGGGGAGCTGTTTTTT
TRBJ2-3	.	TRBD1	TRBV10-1	CASSGRDRGRNWRERPFPDTQYF	TGCGCCAGCAGTGGCCGGGACAGGGGGCGAAATTGGCGGGAGCGCCCCTTTCCAGATACGCAGTATTTT
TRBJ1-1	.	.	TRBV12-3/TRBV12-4	CASSLSPGGKAFF	TGTGCCAGCAGTTTAAGTCCGGGAGGGAAGGCTTTCTTT
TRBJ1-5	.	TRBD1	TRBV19	CASSTTGVENQPQHF	TGTGCCAGTAGTACGACAGGGGTCGAGAATCAGCCCCAGCATTTT
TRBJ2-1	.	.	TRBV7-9	CASSSHGNPANEQFF	TGTGCCAGCAGTTCTCACGGGAACCCAGCCAATGAGCAGTTCTTC
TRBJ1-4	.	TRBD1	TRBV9	CASSATGVNEKLFF	TGTGCCAGCAGCGCGACAGGGGTTAATGAAAAACTGTTTTTT
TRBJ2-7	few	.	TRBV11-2	CASSLDRTYYEQYF	TGTGCCAGCAGCTTAGATCGGACATACTACGAGCAGTACTTC
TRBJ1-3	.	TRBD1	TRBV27	CASKQGAAGNTIYF	TGTGCCAGCAAGCAGGGGGCGGCAGGAAACACCATATATTTT
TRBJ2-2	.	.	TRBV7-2	CASSLSLGATGELFF	TGTGCCAGCAGCTTATCGTTGGGGGCTACCGGGGAGCTGTTTTTT
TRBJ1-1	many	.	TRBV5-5	CASRRDLNTEAFF	TGTGCCAGCAGGAGGGACCTGAACACTGAAGCTTTCTTT
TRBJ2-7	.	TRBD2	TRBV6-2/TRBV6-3	CASSYSGTNYEQYF	TGTGCCAGCAGTTATTCCGGGACTAACTACGAGCAGTACTTC
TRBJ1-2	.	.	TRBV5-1	CASSLNSGSNYGYTF	TGCGCCAGCAGCTTAAATTCAGGGAGTAACTATGGCTACACCTTC
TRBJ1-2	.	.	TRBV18	CASSPRQVEMDGYTF	TGTGCCAGCTCACCGCGACAGGTTGAGATGGATGGCTACACCTTC
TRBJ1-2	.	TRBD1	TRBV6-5	CASSYSTGTGGYTF	TGTGCCAGCAGTTACTCGACAGGGACAGGGGGCTACACCTTC
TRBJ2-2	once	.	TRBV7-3	CASSFLSTGELFF	TGTGCCAGCAGTTTTCTAAGCACCGGGGAGCTGTTTTTT
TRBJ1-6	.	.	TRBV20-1	CSASPELSSPLHF	TGCAGTGCTAGTCCAGAGTTAAGCTCACCCCTCCACTTT
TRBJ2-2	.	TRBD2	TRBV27	CASSFLAGGNTGELFF	TGTGCCAGCAGTTTTCTAGCGGGAGGTAATACCGGGGAGCTGTTTTTT
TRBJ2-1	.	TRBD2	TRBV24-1	CATSDPLAGVYQFF	TGTGCCACCAGTGATCCGCTAGCGGGAGTTTATCAGTTCTTC
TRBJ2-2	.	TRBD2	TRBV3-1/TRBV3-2	CASSQLAGGTGELFF	TGTGCCAGCAGCCAGCTAGCGGGAGGCACCGGGGAGCTGTTTTTT
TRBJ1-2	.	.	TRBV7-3	CASSLGQYGYTF	TGTGCCAGCAGCTTGGGACAATATGGCTACACCTTC
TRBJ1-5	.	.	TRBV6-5	CASSYGENQPQHF	TGTGCCAGCAGTTACGGGGAGAATCAGCCCCAGCATTTT
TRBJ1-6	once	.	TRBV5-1	CASSLGTGNNSPLHF	TGCGCCAGCAGCTTAGGAACAGGGAATAATTCACCCCTCCACTTT
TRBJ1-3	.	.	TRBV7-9	CASSSGRLSSSSGNTIYF	TGTGCCAGCAGCTCAGGAAGACTTAGTTCTAGCTCTGGAAACACCATATATTTT
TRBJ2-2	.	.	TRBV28	CAGGEPAVSGELFF	TGTGCCGGGGGTGAGCCGGCTGTCTCCGGGGAGCTGTTTTTT
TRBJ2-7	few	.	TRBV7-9	CASSFTTQSYEQYF	TGTGCCAGCAGCTTTACTACTCAATCCTACGAGCAGTACTTC
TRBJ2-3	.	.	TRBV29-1	CSVDMGSPADTQYF	TGCAGCGTTGATATGGGAAGTCCCGCAGATACGCAGTATTTT
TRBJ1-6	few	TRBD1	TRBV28	CASSSTTGDNSPLHF	TGTGCCAGCAGTTCCACGACAGGGGATAATTCACCCCTCCACTTT
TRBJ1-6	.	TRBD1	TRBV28	CASGRDRGSYNSPLHF	TGTGCCAGCGGTCGGGACAGGGGGTCCTATAATTCACCCCTCCACTTT
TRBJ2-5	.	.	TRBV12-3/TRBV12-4	CASAGGTAETQYF	TGTGCCAGCGCAGGCGGGACGGCAGAGACCCAGTACTTC
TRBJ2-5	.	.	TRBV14	CASSQDGGWKTQYF	TGTGCCAGCAGCCAAGATGGGGGGTGGAAGACCCAGTACTTC
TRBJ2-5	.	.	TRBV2	CASSEVGPGLAQYF	TGTGCCAGCAGTGAGGTGGGGCCCGGTTTGGCCCAGTACTTC
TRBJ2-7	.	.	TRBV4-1	CASSQVLSGSYEQYF	TGCGCCAGCAGCCAAGTTCTGAGTGGCTCCTACGAGCAGTACTTC
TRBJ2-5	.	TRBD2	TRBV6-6	CASQRGNQETQYF	TGTGCCAGTCAGCGGGGTAACCAAGAGACCCAGTACTTC
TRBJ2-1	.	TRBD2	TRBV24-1	CATSDQSGGVYNEQFF	TGTGCCACCAGTGATCAAAGCGGGGGGGTCTACAATGAGCAGTTCTTC
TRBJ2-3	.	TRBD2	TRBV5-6	CASSSQGLAGGSTDTQYF	TGTGCCAGCAGCTCCCAGGGACTAGCGGGAGGGAGCACAGATACGCAGTATTTT
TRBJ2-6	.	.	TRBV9	CASSVGPGSGANVLTF	TGTGCCAGCAGCGTAGGTCCGGGCTCTGGGGCCAACGTCCTGACTTTC
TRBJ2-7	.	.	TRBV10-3	CAISLTSSYEQYF	TGTGCCATCAGCCTGACAAGCTCCTACGAGCAGTACTTC
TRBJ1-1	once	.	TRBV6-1	CASSESWGTEAFF	TGTGCCAGCAGTGAATCCTGGGGTACTGAAGCTTTCTTT
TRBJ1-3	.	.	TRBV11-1	CASSRDTLTGNTIYF	TGTGCCAGCAGCCGGGACACACTTACGGGAAACACCATATATTTT
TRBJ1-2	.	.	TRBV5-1	CASSEGNYGYTF	TGCGCCAGCAGCGAGGGTAACTATGGCTACACCTTC
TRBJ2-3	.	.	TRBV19	CASSPSTDTQYF	TGTGCCAGTAGTCCGAGCACAGATACGCAGTATTTT
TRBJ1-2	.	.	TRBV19	CASNDVGEVRVRYTF	TGTGCCAGTAACGATGTGGGCGAGGTTCGTGTGAGGTACACCTTC
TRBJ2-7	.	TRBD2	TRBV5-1	CASSLLGLSYEQYF	TGCGCCAGCAGCTTGTTGGGACTATCCTACGAGCAGTACTTC
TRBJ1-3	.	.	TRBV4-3	CASSQAFGGLGNTIYF	TGCGCCAGCAGCCAAGCCTTTGGGGGGCTGGGAAACACCATATATTTT